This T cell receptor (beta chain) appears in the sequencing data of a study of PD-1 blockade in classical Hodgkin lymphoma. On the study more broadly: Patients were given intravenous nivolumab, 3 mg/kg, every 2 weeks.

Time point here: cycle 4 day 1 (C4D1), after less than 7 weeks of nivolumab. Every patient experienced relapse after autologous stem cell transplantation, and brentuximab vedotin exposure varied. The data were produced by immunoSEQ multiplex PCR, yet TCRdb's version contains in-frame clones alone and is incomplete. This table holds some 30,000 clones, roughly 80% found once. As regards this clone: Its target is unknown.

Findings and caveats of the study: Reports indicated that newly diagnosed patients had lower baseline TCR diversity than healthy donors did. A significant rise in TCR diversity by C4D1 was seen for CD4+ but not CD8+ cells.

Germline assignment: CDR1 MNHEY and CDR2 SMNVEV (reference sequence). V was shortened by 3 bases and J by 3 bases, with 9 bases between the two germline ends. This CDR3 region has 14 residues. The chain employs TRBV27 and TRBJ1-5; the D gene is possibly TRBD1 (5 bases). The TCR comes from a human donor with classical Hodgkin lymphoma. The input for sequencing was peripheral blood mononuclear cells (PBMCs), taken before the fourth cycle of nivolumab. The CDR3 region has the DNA TGTGCCAGCAGTTTGTCGACAGACAATCAGCCCCAGCATTTT. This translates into CASSLSTDNQPQHF.